The 15 T cell receptor beta chains reported below all come from one sample, sequenced in a study of blood T cell repertoires in COVID-19. Some clones are missing from TCRdb's copy, which holds only in-frame ones; the method was immunoSEQ multiplex PCR. The data show 27,000 or so clones, about 90% seen once. The specimen sequenced was peripheral blood. These receptors all stem from a woman in her forties or fifties with active COVID-19.

This sequence joins TRBV27 and TRBJ2-7; 7 bases line up with TRBD2. The CDR3 consists of 13 residues. Germline CDR1 is MNHEY and CDR2 is SMNVEV (reference sequence). The ends lost 6 bases at V and 4 bases at J; junction bases unmatched: 6. CDR3 protein: CASRSSGAYEQYF. As DNA, the CDR3 is TGTGCCAGCAGATCTAGCGGAGCTTACGAGCAGTACTTC.

V usage is TRBV5-1 and J usage is TRBJ1-1, with 7 bases matching TRBD1. This CDR3 contains 14 residues. V lost 6 bases, J lost 0 bases, and 5 bases stayed unmatched. Germline V lookup: CDR1 SGHRS, CDR2 YFSETQ. The chain's CDR3 is CASTTTGMNTEAFF. The CDR3 DNA reads TGCGCCAGCACTACGACAGGGATGAACACTGAAGCTTTCTTT.

This chain connects TRBV9 to TRBJ2-7, with 8 bases identical to TRBD1. The CDR3 is 16 amino acids. Germline assignment: CDR1 SGDLS and CDR2 YYNGEE. Trimming at V came to 0 bases and at J to 2 bases, leaving 7 bases not matched to a gene. The CDR3 DNA is TGTGCCAGCAGCGTAGCTGCGGGACAGGCGACCTACGAGCAGTACTTC. It specifies CASSVAAGQATYEQYF. Full variable domain (outside the CDR3, taken from reference TRBV9 and TRBJ2-7): DSGVTQTPKHLITATGQRVTLRCSPRSGDLSVYWYQQSLDQGLQFLIQYYNGEERAKGNILERFSAQQFPDLHSELNLSSLELGDSALYFCASSVAAGQATYEQYFGPGTRLTVT.

The chain couples TRBV6-5 to TRBJ2-7; 8 nucleotides line up with TRBD2. Looked up from germline, CDR1 is MNHEY and CDR2 is SVGAGI. The CDR3 covers 15 residues. V gave up 0 bases and J gave up 5 bases; unmatched junction bases: 6. The CDR3 DNA is TGTGCCAGCAGTTACTCAAGCGGGAGCTTCGACGAGCAGTACTTC. The encoded protein is CASSYSSGSFDEQYF.

The gene calls are TRBV6-5 and TRBJ1-1, with D perhaps TRBD1 (5 bases). The V end was cut by 4 bases, the J end by 2 bases, with 8 bases between. Germline V CDR1 and CDR2: MNHEY, SVGAGI. The length of the CDR3 is 13 residues. The chain's CDR3 is CASSWTRNTEAFF. Here the CDR3 DNA reads TGTGCCAGCAGTTGGACACGCAACACTGAAGCTTTCTTT.

V and J are TRBV7-9 and TRBJ1-2, with TRBD1 as a possible D gene (5 bases). With 4 bases removed from V and 8 bases from J, the gap between germline ends came to 14 bases. CDR3 size: 13 residues. CDR1 is SEHNR and CDR2 is FQNEAQ in the germline V gene (reference sequence). CDR3 DNA sequence: TGTGCCAGCAGCTCTGGAACAGGTCACGGCTACACCTTC. Its translation: CASSSGTGHGYTF. Full variable domain (missing parts from reference TRBV7-9 and TRBJ1-2): DTGVSQNPRHKITKRGQNVTFRCDPISEHNRLYWYRQTLGQGPEFLTYFQNEAQLEKSRLLSDRFSAERPKGSFSTLEIQRTEQGDSAMYLCASSSGTGHGYTFGSGTRLTVV.

The rearrangement uses TRBV28 and TRBJ2-2; 9 nucleotides line up with TRBD2. Germline loops: CDR1 MDHEN, CDR2 SYDVKM. This CDR3 is built from 16 residues. J gave up 3 bases and V 3 bases, and 5 bases lay outside the gene matches. In DNA, the CDR3 is TGTGCCAGCAGTTTTGTTAGCGGGGGACACACCGGGGAGCTGTTTTTT. This codes for CASSFVSGGHTGELFF.

On this clone itself: At one end the junction does not follow the germline gene, possibly because of a read error. The chain uses TRBV7-7 and TRBJ2-5, with TRBD2 matching over 9 bases. Germline values: CDR1 SSHAT, CDR2 FNYEAQ (reference sequence). The CDR3 is 14 residues long. For the CDR3, the DNA is TGTGCTAGCAGCTTAAACGCGGGGGGGGAGACCCAGTACTTC. Its protein product is CASSLNAGGETQYF.

The V and J genes are TRBV6-5 and TRBJ2-4, with D perhaps TRBD2 (6 bases). The germline V and J ends were trimmed by 2 bases and 6 bases, with 17 bases remaining between them. The CDR3 is made up of 16 amino acids. The germline V gene has CDR1 MNHEY and CDR2 SVGAGI. The CDR3 nucleotides are TGTGCCAGCAGTTACGGAGGGTTTAGTGCATCAAACATTCAGTACTTC. It codes for CASSYGGFSASNIQYF.

V usage is TRBV15 and J usage is TRBJ2-1; 13 bases match TRBD2. The CDR3 has 15 residues. Germline CDR1 reads LNHNV; CDR2 reads YYDKDF (reference sequence). The J segment lost 7 bases and the V segment lost 4 bases, leaving 4 bases of the junction unmatched. CDR3 amino acids: CATSTAGLAGNEQFF. The CDR3 nucleotides are TGTGCCACCAGCACCGCGGGACTAGCGGGGAATGAGCAGTTCTTC.

This chain connects TRBV28 to TRBJ2-4, with D uncertain. Trimming took 6 bases from V and 0 from J, leaving 18 bases between them. CDR1 is MDHEN and CDR2 is SYDVKM in the germline V gene. The CDR3 length is 17 residues. The CDR3 DNA reads as TGTGCCAGCAGCCCGGGTGTCCTTTTTTTAGCCAAAAACATTCAGTACTTC. Protein sequence: CASSPGVLFLAKNIQYF.

The chain recombines TRBV6-6 with TRBJ2-5, with a weak D call TRBD2 (5 bases). Deletions cut 0 bases from V and 4 bases from J, with 12 bases between. The CDR3 length is 15 residues. Germline assignment: CDR1 MNHNY and CDR2 SVGAGI (reference sequence). The CDR3 region has the DNA TGTGCCAGCAGTTACTCGAGCGGTAGGCGAGAGACCCAGTACTTC. The encoded protein is CASSYSSGRRETQYF.

The CDR3 spells CASSPFHGVAGGEQYF. The CDR3 DNA is TGTGCCAGCAGTCCCTTCCATGGGGTAGCAGGAGGCGAGCAGTACTTC. J is TRBJ2-7 and V is TRBV27; D is possibly TRBD2 (5 bases). This CDR3 comprises 16 residues. With 5 bases removed from V and 6 bases from J, the gap between germline ends came to 23 bases. Looked up from germline, CDR1 is MNHEY and CDR2 is SMNVEV (reference sequence).

The genes are TRBV11-2 and TRBJ2-1; TRBD2 agrees at 8 bases. Germline CDR1 is SGHAT and CDR2 is FQNNGV. The V segment lost 5 bases and the J segment 14 bases; nucleotides outside the gene matches: 14. This CDR3 has 14 amino acids. The CDR3, as DNA: TGTGCCAGCAGCCCCTCGGGAGGGGGTTTCGAGGAGTTCTTC. It codes for CASSPSGGGFEEFF.

This clone was recorded a few times. The chain carries TRBV27 and TRBJ2-7; the match to TRBD2 covers 7 bases. This CDR3 is built from 16 residues. Looked up from germline, CDR1 is MNHEY and CDR2 is SMNVEV (reference sequence). Unmatched junction bases numbered 7, after V lost 0 bases and J lost 2 bases. The CDR3 DNA reads TGTGCCAGCAGTTTATCAACCACCGGGACTACCTACGAGCAGTACTTC. Amino acid sequence: CASSLSTTGTTYEQYF.